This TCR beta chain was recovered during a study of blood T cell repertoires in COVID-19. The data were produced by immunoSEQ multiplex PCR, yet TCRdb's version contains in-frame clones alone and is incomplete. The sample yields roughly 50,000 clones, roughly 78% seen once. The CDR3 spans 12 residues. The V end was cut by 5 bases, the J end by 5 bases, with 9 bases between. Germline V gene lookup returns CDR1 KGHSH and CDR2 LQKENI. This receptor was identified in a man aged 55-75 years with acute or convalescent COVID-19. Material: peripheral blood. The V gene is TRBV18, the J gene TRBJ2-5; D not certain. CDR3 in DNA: TGTGCCAGCTCAAAGGCCAGGGAGACCCAGTACTTC. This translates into CASSKARETQYF.